This T cell receptor beta chain was obtained from a study of T cell responses to AZD1222 COVID-19 vaccine. Sequencing used immunoSEQ multiplex PCR; TCRdb keeps in-frame clones, though not all of them. The sample records around 150,000 clones, approximately 90% being singletons. General study findings and limits: Close to half of all spike-specific TCRs reportedly target regions of the variants that are unmutated. Mostly white British, mostly female donors; authors suggested clonal diversity may be underestimated.

The CDR3 loop spans 16 amino acids. Trimming pared 3 bases from V and 0 bases from J, leaving 13 bases between. With regard to this clone: What it binds is unknown.

The chain combines TRBV23-1 with TRBJ2-3; a weak D match, TRBD1 (6 bases). TRBV23-1 is identified as an open reading frame with a role that is uncertain. The receptor was derived from an adult in good health. The sample consisted of peripheral blood, taken on day 0 of AZD1222 vaccination. CDR3 sequence (DNA): TGCGCCAGCAGTCATGGCAGGGGCACTAGCACAGATACGCAGTATTTT. Residues: CASSHGRGTSTDTQYF.